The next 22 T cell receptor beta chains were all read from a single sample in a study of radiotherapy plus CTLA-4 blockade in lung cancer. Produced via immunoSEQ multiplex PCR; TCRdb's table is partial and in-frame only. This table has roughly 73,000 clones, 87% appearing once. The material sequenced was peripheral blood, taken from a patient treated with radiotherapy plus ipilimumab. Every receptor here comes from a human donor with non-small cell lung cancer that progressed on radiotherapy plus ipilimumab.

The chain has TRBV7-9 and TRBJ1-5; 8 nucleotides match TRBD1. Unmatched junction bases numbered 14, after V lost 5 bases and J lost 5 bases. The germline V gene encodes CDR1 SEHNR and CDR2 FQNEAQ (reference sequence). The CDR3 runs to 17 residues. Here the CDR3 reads CASSPGRTGIEDQPQHF. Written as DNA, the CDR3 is TGTGCCAGCAGCCCAGGCAGGACAGGGATCGAGGATCAGCCCCAGCATTTT.

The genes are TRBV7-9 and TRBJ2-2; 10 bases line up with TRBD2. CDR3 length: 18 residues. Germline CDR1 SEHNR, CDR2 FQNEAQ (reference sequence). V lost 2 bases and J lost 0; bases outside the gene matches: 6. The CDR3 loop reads CASSLIPGLAPNTGELFF. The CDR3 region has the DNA TGTGCCAGCAGCTTAATACCGGGACTAGCGCCGAACACCGGGGAGCTGTTTTTT.

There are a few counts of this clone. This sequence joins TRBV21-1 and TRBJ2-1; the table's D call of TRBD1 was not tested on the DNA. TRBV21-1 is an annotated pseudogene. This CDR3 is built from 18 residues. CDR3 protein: CASSKGVETGGTCNEQFF. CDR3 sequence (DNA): TGTGCCAGCAGCAAAGGGGTTGAGACAGGGGGCACTTGCAATGAGCAGTTCTTC.

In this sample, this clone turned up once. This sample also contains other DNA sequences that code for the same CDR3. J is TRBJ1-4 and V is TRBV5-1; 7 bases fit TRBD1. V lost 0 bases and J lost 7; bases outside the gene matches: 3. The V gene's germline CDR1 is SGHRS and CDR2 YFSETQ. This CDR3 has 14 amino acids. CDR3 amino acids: CASSLERGREKLFF. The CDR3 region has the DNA TGCGCCAGCAGCTTGGAGAGGGGGCGTGAAAAACTGTTTTTT.

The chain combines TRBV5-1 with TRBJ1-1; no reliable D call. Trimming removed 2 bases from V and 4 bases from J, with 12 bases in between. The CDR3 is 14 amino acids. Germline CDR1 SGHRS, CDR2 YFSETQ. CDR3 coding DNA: TGCGCCAGCAGCTTTGGCGCCAGACCCACTGAAGCTTTCTTT. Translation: CASSFGARPTEAFF.

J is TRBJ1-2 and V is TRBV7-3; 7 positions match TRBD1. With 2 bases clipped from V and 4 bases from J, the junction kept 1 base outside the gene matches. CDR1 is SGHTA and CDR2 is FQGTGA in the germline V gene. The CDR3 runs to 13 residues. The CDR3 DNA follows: TGTGCCAGCAGCTTATCAGGGGGCTATGGCTACACCTTC. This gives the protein CASSLSGGYGYTF.

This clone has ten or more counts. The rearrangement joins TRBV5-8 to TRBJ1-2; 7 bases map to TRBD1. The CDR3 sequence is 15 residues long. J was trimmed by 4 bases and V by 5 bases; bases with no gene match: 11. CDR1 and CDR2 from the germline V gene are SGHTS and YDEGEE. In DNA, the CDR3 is TGTGCCAGCAGTCATAGATCGACAGGGTTCTATGGCTACACCTTC. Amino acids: CASSHRSTGFYGYTF.

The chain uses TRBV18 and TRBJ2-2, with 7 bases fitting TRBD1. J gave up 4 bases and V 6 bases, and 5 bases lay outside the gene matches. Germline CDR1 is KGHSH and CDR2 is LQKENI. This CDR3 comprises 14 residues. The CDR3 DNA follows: TGTGCCAGCTCGAGGGGGCTTGGCACCGGGGAGCTGTTTTTT. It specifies CASSRGLGTGELFF.

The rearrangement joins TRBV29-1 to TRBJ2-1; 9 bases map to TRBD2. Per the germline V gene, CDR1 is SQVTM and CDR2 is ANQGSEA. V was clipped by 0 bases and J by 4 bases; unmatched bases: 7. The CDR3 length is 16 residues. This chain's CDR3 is CSVEDPRLAAYNEQFF. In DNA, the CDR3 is TGCAGCGTTGAAGACCCGCGACTAGCGGCATACAATGAGCAGTTCTTC.

As DNA, the CDR3 is TGTGCCAGCAGTTTACAGGGGACATACACCGGGGAGCTGTTTTTT. Protein product: CASSLQGTYTGELFF. The chain carries TRBV5-4 and TRBJ2-2, with 7 bases fitting TRBD1. Germline loops: CDR1 SGHNT, CDR2 YYREEE (reference sequence). The CDR3 extends over 15 amino acids. V dropped 5 bases and J dropped 3; count of bases not matched to a gene: 7.

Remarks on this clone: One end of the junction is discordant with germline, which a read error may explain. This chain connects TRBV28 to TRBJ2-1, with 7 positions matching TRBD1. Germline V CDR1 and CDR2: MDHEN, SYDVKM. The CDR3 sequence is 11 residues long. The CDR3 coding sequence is TGCCAGACAGGGCCATACAATGAGCAGTTCTTC. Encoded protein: CQTGPYNEQFF.

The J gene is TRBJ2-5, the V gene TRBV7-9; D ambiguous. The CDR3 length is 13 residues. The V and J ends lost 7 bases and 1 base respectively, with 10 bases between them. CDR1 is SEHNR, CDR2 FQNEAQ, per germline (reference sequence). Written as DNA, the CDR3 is TGTGCCAGCATAACACAGAGCCAAGAGACCCAGTACTTC. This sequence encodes CASITQSQETQYF. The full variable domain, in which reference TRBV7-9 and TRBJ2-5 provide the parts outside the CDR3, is DTGVSQNPRHKITKRGQNVTFRCDPISEHNRLYWYRQTLGQGPEFLTYFQNEAQLEKSRLLSDRFSAERPKGSFSTLEIQRTEQGDSAMYLCASITQSQETQYFGPGTRLLVL.

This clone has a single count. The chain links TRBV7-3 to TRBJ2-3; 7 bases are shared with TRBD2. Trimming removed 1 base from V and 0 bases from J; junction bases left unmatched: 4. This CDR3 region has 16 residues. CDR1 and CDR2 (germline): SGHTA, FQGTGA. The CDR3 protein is CASSLISGTSTDTQYF. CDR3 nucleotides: TGTGCCAGCAGCTTAATAAGCGGGACTAGCACAGATACGCAGTATTTT. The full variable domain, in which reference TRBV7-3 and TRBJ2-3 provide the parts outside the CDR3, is GAGVSQTPSNKVTEKGKYVELRCDPISGHTALYWYRQSLGQGPEFLIYFQGTGAADDSGLPNDRFFAVRPEGSVSTLKIQRTERGDSAVYLCASSLISGTSTDTQYFGPGTRLTVL.

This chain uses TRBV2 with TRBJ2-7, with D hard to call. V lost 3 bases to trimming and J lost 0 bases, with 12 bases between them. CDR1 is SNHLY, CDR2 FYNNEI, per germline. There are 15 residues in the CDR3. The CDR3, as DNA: TGTGCCAGCAGTGATTATGTCAGGTCCTCCTACGAGCAGTACTTC. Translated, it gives CASSDYVRSSYEQYF.

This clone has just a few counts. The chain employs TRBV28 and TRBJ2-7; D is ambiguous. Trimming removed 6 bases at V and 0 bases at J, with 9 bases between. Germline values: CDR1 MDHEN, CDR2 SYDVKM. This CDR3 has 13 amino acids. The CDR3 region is CASSPDSSYEQYF. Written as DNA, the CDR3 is TGTGCCAGCAGCCCAGATAGCTCCTACGAGCAGTACTTC. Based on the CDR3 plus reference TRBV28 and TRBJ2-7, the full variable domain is DVKVTQSSRYLVKRTGEKVFLECVQDMDHENMFWYRQDPGLGLRLIYFSYDVKMKEKGDIPEGYSVSREKKERFSLILESASTNQTSMYLCASSPDSSYEQYFGPGTRLTVT.

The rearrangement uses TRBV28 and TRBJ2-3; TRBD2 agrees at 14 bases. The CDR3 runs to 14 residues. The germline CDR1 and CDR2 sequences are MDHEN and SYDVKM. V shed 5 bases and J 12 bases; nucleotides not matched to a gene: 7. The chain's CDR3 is CASSTGTSGRVQYF. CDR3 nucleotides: TGTGCCAGCAGTACCGGGACTAGCGGGAGAGTTCAGTATTTT. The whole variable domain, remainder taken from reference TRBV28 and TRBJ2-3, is DVKVTQSSRYLVKRTGEKVFLECVQDMDHENMFWYRQDPGLGLRLIYFSYDVKMKEKGDIPEGYSVSREKKERFSLILESASTNQTSMYLCASSTGTSGRVQYFGPGTRLTVL.

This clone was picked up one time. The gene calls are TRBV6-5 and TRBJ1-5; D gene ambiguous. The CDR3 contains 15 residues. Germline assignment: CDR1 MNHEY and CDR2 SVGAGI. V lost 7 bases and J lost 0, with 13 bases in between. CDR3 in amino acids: CASKVRVFSNQPQHF. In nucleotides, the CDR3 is TGTGCCAGCAAAGTCCGCGTTTTTAGCAATCAGCCCCAGCATTTT.

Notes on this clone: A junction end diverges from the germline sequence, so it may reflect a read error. CDR3 protein: CAGSLKGASYEQYF. The CDR3 coding sequence is TGTGCCGGCAGCTTAAAGGGGGCTTCCTACGAGCAGTACTTC. The chain uses TRBV5-4 and TRBJ2-7, with 7 bases fitting TRBD1. The CDR3 is 14 amino acids. Germline V gene lookup returns CDR1 SGHNT and CDR2 YYREEE (reference sequence).

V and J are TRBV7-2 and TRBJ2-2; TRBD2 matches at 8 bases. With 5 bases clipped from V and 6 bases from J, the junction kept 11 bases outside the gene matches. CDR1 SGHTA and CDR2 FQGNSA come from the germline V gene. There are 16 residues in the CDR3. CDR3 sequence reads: CASSVTSGIDAGELFF. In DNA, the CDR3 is TGTGCCAGCAGCGTTACTAGCGGTATAGACGCCGGGGAGCTGTTTTTT.

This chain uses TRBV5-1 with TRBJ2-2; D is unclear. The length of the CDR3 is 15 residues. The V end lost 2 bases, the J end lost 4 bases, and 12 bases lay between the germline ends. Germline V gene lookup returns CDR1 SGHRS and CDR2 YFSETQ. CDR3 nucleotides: TGCGCCAGCAGCTTCGCCAACCCGGGCACCGGGGAGCTGTTTTTT. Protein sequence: CASSFANPGTGELFF.

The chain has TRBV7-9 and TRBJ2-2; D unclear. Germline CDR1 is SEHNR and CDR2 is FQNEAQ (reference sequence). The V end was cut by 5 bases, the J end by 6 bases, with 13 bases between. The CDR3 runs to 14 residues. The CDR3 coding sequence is TGTGCCAGCAGCCCTAACACGTACGCCGGGGAGCTGTTTTTT. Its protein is CASSPNTYAGELFF.

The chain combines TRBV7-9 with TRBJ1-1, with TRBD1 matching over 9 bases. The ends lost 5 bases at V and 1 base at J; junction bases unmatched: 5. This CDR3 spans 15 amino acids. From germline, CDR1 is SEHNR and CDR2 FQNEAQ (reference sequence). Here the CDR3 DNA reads TGTGCCAGCAGCCCGGACAGGGGAGGGAACACTGAAGCTTTCTTT. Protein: CASSPDRGGNTEAFF.